Detailed here is one T cell receptor beta chain. The data originate from a study of blood T cell repertoires in COVID-19. Study details: COVID-19 samples, acute and convalescent, were from the United States, Italy and Spain. Nucleic acid was either cDNA or gDNA, and it came from T cells, B-cell-depleted T cells, or PBMCs.

The method was immunoSEQ multiplex PCR; TCRdb's version includes in-frame clones alone and lacks a portion of them. The data contain nearly 200,000 clones, approximately 84% of them singletons. Germline V gene sequence: CDR1 SNHLY, CDR2 FYNNEI. This CDR3 comprises 14 residues. The V and J ends lost 7 bases and 6 bases, in that order; junction bases with no gene match: 6. The chain is built from TRBV2 and TRBJ1-1; 12 bases align to TRBD1. The TCR comes from a woman aged 70-85 years with active or convalescent COVID-19. The sequencing input was peripheral blood. The CDR3 here is CASKSGTGGPEAFF. CDR3 nucleotide sequence: TGTGCCAGCAAGTCCGGGACAGGGGGCCCTGAAGCTTTCTTT.